Here is one T cell receptor beta chain with its context. Its antigen is unknown. With V trimmed by 8 bases and J by 0 bases, 12 bases remained unmatched. This CDR3 is built from 16 residues. Per germline, CDR1 LNHDA and CDR2 SQIVND (reference sequence). The data derive from a study of radiotherapy plus CTLA-4 blockade in lung cancer. General study findings and limits: Best predicting response, reportedly, were early blood T cell clone dynamics, with interferon-beta. Tumor-derived TCR clones expanded in blood after radiotherapy plus ipilimumab.

Generated by immunoSEQ multiplex PCR, the TCRdb table keeps only in-frame clones and is missing some. The sample includes 120,000 or so clones, 85% to 90% seen only once; the top ten take roughly 6.9%. This material consisted of peripheral blood, taken from a patient treated with radiotherapy plus ipilimumab. The chain links TRBV19 to TRBJ2-7, with TRBD2 matching 8 bases. This receptor was taken from a human donor with non-small cell lung cancer that progressed on radiotherapy plus ipilimumab. In DNA form, the CDR3 reads TGTGCCAGTTCCCCGGCGGGAGGCCGAAGCTCCTACGAGCAGTACTTC. Amino acid sequence: CASSPAGGRSSYEQYF.